These 17 T cell receptor beta chains were sequenced from one sample in a study of T-cell reconstitution after alpha-beta-depleted transplantation in children. Unique molecular identifiers tagged the TCRbeta library. TCRdb re-called the PCR reads through MiXCR, storing one row per CDR3 protein. The table lists tens of thousands of distinct CDR3 sequences, roughly an eighth of them singletons. The source material was PBMCs, mostly from graft donor cells, sampled 180 days after TCRalphabeta/CD19-depleted stem cell transplant. The source of these receptors is a male patient aged 2-9 years who had a stem cell transplant for acute lymphoblastic leukemia, so the T cells may come from the graft donor.

This chain links TRBV6-2 or TRBV6-3 with TRBJ2-2; D remains ambiguous. There are 15 residues in the CDR3. Trimming stripped 5 bases from V and 1 base from J, with 11 bases between. Germline lookup yields CDR1 MNHEY and CDR2 SVGEGT. The CDR3 is CASSLRTGNTGELFF. The DNA for the CDR3 is TGTGCCAGCAGTCTCCGGACGGGGAACACCGGGGAGCTGTTTTTT.

The CDR3 sequence is CASGPAGQYEQYF. DNA of the CDR3: TGTGCCAGCGGGCCCGCGGGACAATACGAGCAGTACTTC. The chain has TRBV9 and TRBJ2-7; TRBD1 or TRBD2 may be the D gene (6 bases each). Germline CDR1 and CDR2: SGDLS and YYNGEE. V lost 7 bases and J 4 bases, leaving 15 bases between the germline ends. This CDR3 has 13 residues.

The chain carries TRBV18 and TRBJ2-3; D unclear. The germline CDR1 and CDR2 sequences are KGHSH and LQKENI. Trimming took off 0 bases at V and 2 bases at J, with 9 bases between the two ends. The CDR3 covers 15 residues. CDR3 DNA: TGTGCCAGCTCACCACCCAGACGGTCCACAGATACGCAGTATTTT. Its protein is CASSPPRRSTDTQYF.

The chain combines TRBV6-2 or TRBV6-3 with TRBJ1-5; 11 nucleotides align to TRBD1. Trimming took 6 bases from V and 5 from J; bases not matched to a gene: 6. This CDR3 is 15 amino acids long. The germline V gene encodes CDR1 MNHEY and CDR2 SVGEGT. Written as DNA, the CDR3 is TGTGCCAGCAGCCAGGGACAGGGGGACGATCAGCCCCAGCATTTT. Encoded protein: CASSQGQGDDQPQHF.

As regards this clonotype: The junction departs from the called germline gene at one end, perhaps through a read error. J is TRBJ2-2 and V is TRBV4-2; D unresolved. This CDR3 has 15 amino acids. Germline V gene data show CDR1 as LGHNA and CDR2 as YNFKEQ. The CDR3 region has the DNA TGTGCCACCAGCCAAGATACCCGCGTAGCCCGGGAGCTGTTTTTT. Translated: CATSQDTRVARELFF.

This clonotype was recorded a few times. V is TRBV6-5 and J is TRBJ2-1; D ambiguous. The CDR3 is 15 residues long. V dropped 1 base and J dropped 0 bases, with 7 bases sitting between them. CDR1 is MNHEY, CDR2 SVGAGI, per germline. CDR3: CASSYFGDSYNEQFF. DNA for the CDR3: TGTGCCAGCAGTTACTTTGGGGACTCCTACAATGAGCAGTTCTTC.

This clonotype showed up many times. The J gene is TRBJ2-1, the V gene TRBV15; 8 bases fit TRBD1. In germline, CDR1 is LNHNV, CDR2 YYDKDF (reference sequence). This CDR3 spans 14 amino acids. V shed 1 base and J 7 bases; nucleotides not matched to a gene: 3. CDR3 in amino acids: CATSRGQGKNEQFF. The CDR3 DNA reads TGTGCCACCAGCAGAGGACAGGGGAAAAATGAGCAGTTCTTC.

This clonotype came up a few times. The rearrangement uses TRBV15 and TRBJ2-3; 7 nucleotides match TRBD2. The CDR3 has 17 amino acids. Germline-derived CDR1 and CDR2 are LNHNV and YYDKDF (reference sequence). J lost 0 bases, V lost 3 bases, and 9 bases had no gene match. The CDR3 DNA reads as TGTGCCACCAGCAGGCGTGCTAGCGGTACTAGCACAGATACGCAGTATTTT. It translates to CATSRRASGTSTDTQYF.

The gene calls are TRBV28 and TRBJ1-6, with no clear D. V was cut by 7 bases and J by 8 bases, with 12 bases left in between. There are 13 residues in the CDR3. In germline, CDR1 is MDHEN, CDR2 SYDVKM. CDR3 amino acids: CASTLTGHSPLHF. As DNA, the CDR3 is TGTGCCAGCACCCTAACTGGGCATTCACCCCTCCACTTT. Drawing the rest from reference TRBV28 and TRBJ1-6, the complete variable domain is DVKVTQSSRYLVKRTGEKVFLECVQDMDHENMFWYRQDPGLGLRLIYFSYDVKMKEKGDIPEGYSVSREKKERFSLILESASTNQTSMYLCASTLTGHSPLHFGNGTRLTVT.

The count of this clonotype is one. This rearrangement joins TRBV9 to TRBJ1-5; TRBD1 aligns across 12 bases. Per the germline V gene, CDR1 is SGDLS and CDR2 is YYNGEE. V was pared by 4 bases and J by 7 bases, with 9 bases of the junction left unmatched. The CDR3 contains 16 residues. The CDR3 DNA reads as TGTGCCAGCAGCCCCCGGGACAGGGGGCGCGAGCAGCCCCAGCATTTT. Its translation: CASSPRDRGREQPQHF.

This chain joins TRBV10-3 and TRBJ2-7; TRBD1 is a possible D gene (6 bases). CDR1 ENHRY and CDR2 SYGVKD come from the germline V gene. The CDR3 covers 16 residues. V lost 6 bases and J 0 bases, leaving 18 bases between the germline ends. The CDR3 here is CAIRTPPGHFSYEQYF. In DNA, the CDR3 is TGTGCCATCAGAACCCCCCCGGGACATTTCTCCTACGAGCAGTACTTC.

This clonotype was observed a handful of times. V usage is TRBV7-9 and J usage is TRBJ1-1, with D perhaps TRBD1 (6 bases). CDR3 length: 13 residues. CDR1 is SEHNR and CDR2 is FQNEAQ in the germline V gene (reference sequence). With 5 bases removed from V and 6 bases from J, the gap between germline ends came to 13 bases. CDR3 in DNA: TGTGCCAGCAGCCCCATGGGACAATCTGAAGCTTTCTTT. This sequence encodes CASSPMGQSEAFF.

The chain combines TRBV28 with TRBJ2-7; 9 bases fit TRBD1. Germline V CDR1 and CDR2: MDHEN, SYDVKM. The CDR3 has 15 amino acids. Trimming at V came to 5 bases and at J to 4 bases, leaving 9 bases not matched to a gene. The CDR3 here is CASSPGTGYFYEQYF. The CDR3 region has the DNA TGTGCCAGCAGTCCCGGGACAGGGTACTTTTACGAGCAGTACTTC. Full variable domain (rest looked up from reference TRBV28 and TRBJ2-7): DVKVTQSSRYLVKRTGEKVFLECVQDMDHENMFWYRQDPGLGLRLIYFSYDVKMKEKGDIPEGYSVSREKKERFSLILESASTNQTSMYLCASSPGTGYFYEQYFGPGTRLTVT.

Only a few counts were recorded for this clonotype. V gene TRBV28 combines with J gene TRBJ2-4; D is unresolved. Germline V gene data show CDR1 as MDHEN and CDR2 as SYDVKM. Between the trimmed V and J ends, which lost 2 bases and 0 bases, there was a span of 11 bases. The CDR3 extends over 16 amino acids. DNA for the CDR3: TGTGCCAGCAGTTTAAAAGCTCCTATAGCCAAAAACATTCAGTACTTC. This translates into CASSLKAPIAKNIQYF.

This clonotype was recorded a few times. V and J are TRBV24-1 and TRBJ2-1; D unresolved. The germline gives CDR1 KGHDR, CDR2 SFDVKD. The CDR3 runs 13 residues. V dropped 3 bases and J dropped 8 bases, with 10 bases sitting between them. Written as DNA, the CDR3 is TGTGCCACCAGTGATCCACTGAAGGATGAGCAGTTCTTC. It encodes CATSDPLKDEQFF.

This clonotype has just a few counts. A read error may account for a junction end that differs from germline. The V call is TRBV7-6, the J call TRBJ2-5; D not resolved. Germline V CDR1 and CDR2: SGHVS, FNYEAQ. CDR3 length equals 13 residues. In nucleotides, the CDR3 is TGTGCCAGCAGCTTAGCGCGAAGAGAGGCCCAGTACTTC. This translates into CASSLARREAQYF.

This clonotype was counted only a few times. The rearrangement joins TRBV5-1 to TRBJ2-2, with 7 nucleotides matching TRBD2. Germline values: CDR1 SGHRS, CDR2 YFSETQ. Trimming took 2 bases from V and 2 from J; bases not matched to a gene: 3. This CDR3 has 15 amino acids. CDR3 DNA: TGCGCCAGCAGCTTCGGGGGGACTAACACCGGGGAGCTGTTTTTT. Translated, it gives CASSFGGTNTGELFF.